These 16 T cell receptor beta chains came from one sample sequenced in a study of CD8 T cells in Susac syndrome. cDNA came from around 0.5 to 1 ug RNA primed by random hexamers. TCRdb re-called the immunoSEQ multiplex PCR reads with MiXCR, one entry per CDR3 protein. The sample lists over 100,000 distinct CDR3 sequences; about 96% were seen once. The material sequenced was CD4+ T cells from PBMCs. The receptors derive from a human donor in good health.

The rearrangement links TRBV7-2 to TRBJ2-3, with TRBD2 identical over 7 bases. Germline lookup yields CDR1 SGHTA and CDR2 FQGNSA. CDR3 length: 15 amino acids. V dropped 5 bases and J dropped 0; count of bases not matched to a gene: 5. CDR3 sequence: CASSIQLASTDTQYF. DNA for the CDR3: TGTGCCAGCAGCATCCAACTAGCGAGCACAGATACGCAGTATTTT.

The rearrangement links TRBV20-1 to TRBJ1-2; 9 nucleotides line up with TRBD1. The CDR3 has 13 amino acids. CDR1 and CDR2 from the germline V gene are DFQATT and SNEGSKA (reference sequence). Losses at the gene ends were 2 bases for V and 4 bases for J; bases not matched to a gene: 2. The CDR3: CSARPGQGYGYTF. Written as DNA, the CDR3 is TGCAGTGCTAGACCGGGACAGGGCTATGGCTACACCTTC.

This clonotype appeared once. The genes are TRBV7-8 and TRBJ2-7; the D gene is possibly TRBD1 (6 bases). Trimming took off 5 bases at V and 3 bases at J, with 20 bases between the two ends. Looked up from germline, CDR1 is SGHVS and CDR2 is FQNEAQ. This CDR3 has 16 residues. The CDR3 DNA follows: TGTGCCAGCAGCCCGAGAGGGGGTCGAGACTACTACGAGCAGTACTTC. It yields the protein CASSPRGGRDYYEQYF.

The rearrangement joins TRBV5-4 to TRBJ2-5; 7 bases agree with TRBD1. V lost 3 bases, J lost 1 base, and 6 bases stayed unmatched. The germline V gene has CDR1 SGHNT and CDR2 YYREEE (reference sequence). This CDR3 has 15 amino acids. The CDR3 region has the DNA TGTGCCAGCAGCTCGGACAGGAAATTCCAAGAGACCCAGTACTTC. It encodes CASSSDRKFQETQYF.

This chain uses TRBV29-1 with TRBJ1-2; D is ambiguous. The CDR3 consists of 14 residues. The V and J ends lost 5 bases and 0 bases respectively, with 13 bases between them. Germline assignment: CDR1 SQVTM and CDR2 ANQGSEA. The CDR3 nucleotides read TGCAGCGTTTCCCAACCGGGATCTAACTATGGCTACACCTTC. This codes for CSVSQPGSNYGYTF. The full variable domain, its missing parts supplied by reference TRBV29-1 and TRBJ1-2, is SAVISQKPSRDICQRGTSLTIQCQVDSQVTMMFWYRQQPGQSLTLIATANQGSEATYESGFVIDKFPISRPNLTFSTLTVSNMSPEDSSIYLCSVSQPGSNYGYTFGSGTRLTVV.

The V gene is TRBV5-6, the J gene TRBJ1-2; D gene unclear. This CDR3 region has 12 residues. Per the germline V gene, CDR1 is SGHDT and CDR2 is YYEEEE. Trimming stripped 4 bases from V and 4 bases from J, with 8 bases between. The CDR3 sequence is CASSREPYGYTF. CDR3 bases: TGTGCCAGCAGCCGAGAGCCCTATGGCTACACCTTC.

The table lists this clonotype with a count of one. The chain joins TRBV7-2 to TRBJ2-4; D may be TRBD1 (6 bases). Germline CDR1 reads SGHTA; CDR2 reads FQGNSA. V was cut by 1 base and J by 14 bases, with 12 bases left in between. The CDR3 has 12 amino acids. The chain's CDR3 is CASSLDGAGEYF. For the CDR3, the DNA is TGTGCCAGCAGCTTAGATGGGGCAGGGGAGTACTTC.

This rearrangement joins TRBV7-2 to TRBJ2-3; D gene unclear. V dropped 3 bases and J dropped 4 bases, with 14 bases sitting between them. This CDR3 region has 15 residues. Germline loops: CDR1 SGHTA, CDR2 FQGNSA. The chain's CDR3 is CASSFRKLKADTQYF. The CDR3 DNA follows: TGTGCCAGCAGCTTCCGGAAGTTAAAAGCAGATACGCAGTATTTT. Looking up the rest from reference TRBV7-2 and TRBJ2-3 gives the full variable domain: GAGVSQSPSNKVTEKGKDVELRCDPISGHTALYWYRQSLGQGLEFLIYFQGNSAPDKSGLPSDRFSAERTGGSVSTLTIQRTQQEDSAVYLCASSFRKLKADTQYFGPGTRLTVL.

The gene calls are TRBV27 and TRBJ2-5; possibly TRBD1 or TRBD2 for D (5 bases each). Trimming shortened V by 4 bases and J by 2 bases, and 20 bases separated the two germline ends. This CDR3 is 17 amino acids long. Germline-derived CDR1 and CDR2 are MNHEY and SMNVEV (reference sequence). CDR3 residues: CASSSRMRPGRQETQYF. The DNA of the CDR3 is TGTGCCAGCAGTTCCCGGATGCGACCGGGACGGCAAGAGACCCAGTACTTC.

The CDR3 coding sequence is TGTGCCAGCAGCGTAGGTCTCAGCACAGATACGCAGTATTTT. Translating it yields CASSVGLSTDTQYF. The chain links TRBV9 to TRBJ2-3, with unresolved D. The CDR3 covers 14 residues. Germline V gene data show CDR1 as SGDLS and CDR2 as YYNGEE. The V end was cut by 0 bases, the J end by 0 bases, with 5 bases between.

V and J are TRBV7-9 and TRBJ2-2, with a tentative D call TRBD2 (5 bases). This CDR3 is 15 amino acids long. Germline-derived CDR1 and CDR2 are SEHNR and FQNEAQ (reference sequence). Trimming removed 3 bases at V and 6 bases at J, with 14 bases between. The CDR3 loop reads CASSFGTGIPGELFF. In DNA form, the CDR3 reads TGTGCCAGCAGCTTCGGAACGGGGATACCCGGGGAGCTGTTTTTT.

The rearrangement joins TRBV28 to TRBJ2-3; TRBD2 aligns across 7 bases. The CDR3 spans 11 residues. V lost 8 bases to trimming and J lost 6 bases; unmatched junction nucleotides: 2. Germline V gene data show CDR1 as MDHEN and CDR2 as SYDVKM. The DNA for the CDR3 is TGTGCCAGCCGTAGCGGGGATACGCAGTATTTT. Amino acids: CASRSGDTQYF.

The rearrangement uses TRBV18 and TRBJ1-1; no definite D call. CDR3 length: 15 residues. Per germline, CDR1 KGHSH and CDR2 LQKENI. Trimming pared 1 base from V and 7 bases from J, leaving 16 bases between. Here the CDR3 DNA reads TGTGCCAGCTCACCACATAAGGGCGCAAGGAGTGAAGCTTTCTTT. Protein sequence: CASSPHKGARSEAFF.

The count of this clonotype is one. The chain combines TRBV12-3 or TRBV12-4 with TRBJ1-5; possible D gene TRBD1, 5 bases. The CDR3 length is 15 residues. The V and J ends lost 6 bases and 0 bases respectively, with 12 bases between them. CDR3 residues: CASSATANSNQPQHF. The CDR3, as DNA: TGTGCCAGCAGCGCGACAGCTAATAGCAATCAGCCCCAGCATTTT.

The CDR3 spells CASSQDPGSGREQYF. CDR3 DNA: TGCGCCAGCAGCCAAGATCCGGGAAGCGGACGCGAGCAGTACTTC. This chain connects TRBV4-1 to TRBJ2-7; perhaps TRBD2 as D (5 bases). CDR1 is MGHRA, CDR2 YSYEKL, per germline. The germline V and J ends were trimmed by 0 bases and 6 bases, with 15 bases remaining between them. The CDR3 extends over 15 amino acids.

This chain's CDR3 is CASSLGSGGYEQFF. The CDR3 DNA reads TGCGCCAGCAGCTTGGGGTCCGGGGGGTACGAGCAGTTCTTC. V gene TRBV5-1 combines with J gene TRBJ2-1; 7 bases match TRBD2. CDR1 SGHRS and CDR2 YFSETQ come from the germline V gene. The CDR3 loop spans 14 amino acids. V shed 0 bases, J shed 10 bases, and the junction held 7 bases outside the gene matches.